This is a list of T cell receptor beta chains from one sample in a study of Ad26.COV2.S vaccination and SARS-CoV-2 variants. Produced via immunoSEQ multiplex PCR; TCRdb's table is partial and in-frame only. The sample holds about 250,000 clones, roughly 85% seen once. The material sequenced was peripheral blood, taken in a trial of Ad26.COV2.S vaccine versus placebo. The receptors shown here come from a person between 18 and 65 years old who received the Ad26.COV2.S COVID-19 vaccine or a placebo. CDR3s include the opening cysteine and the closing phenylalanine or tryptophan. The D gene is left open where the match is weak. The size entry is marked missing in some rows and otherwise reads once, few, many or a size class.

>TRBJ2-2|TRBV29-1|TRBD2|.
TGCAGCGTTGGAAGCGGGAGGGCCAACACCGGGGAGCTGTTTTTT
CSVGSGRANTGELFF
>TRBJ1-5|TRBV30|.|.
TGTGCCTGGAGTGCGGCTGTATATAGCAATCAGCCCCAGCATTTT
CAWSAAVYSNQPQHF
>TRBJ2-7|TRBV25-1|TRBD2|.
TGTGCCAGCAGTGTTGGGCGCGGGGGGGCCGTCGAGCAGTACTTC
CASSVGRGGAVEQYF
>TRBJ2-3|TRBV4-1|TRBD2|.
TGCGCCAGCAGCCAGGAGCGGGGGGGGCCGCCGGATACGCAGTATTTT
CASSQERGGPPDTQYF
>TRBJ1-3|TRBV9|.|.
TGTGCCAGCAGCGTAGCGTCGGGCTCTGGAAACACCATATATTTT
CASSVASGSGNTIYF
>TRBJ1-2|TRBV3-1/TRBV3-2|.|.
TGTGCCAGCAGCCCAACCATGAAAGGGCTAAACTATGGCTACACCTTC
CASSPTMKGLNYGYTF
>TRBJ2-3|TRBV7-2|.|.
TGTGCCAGCAGCTTTTCCGGGACTGACACAGATACGCAGTATTTT
CASSFSGTDTDTQYF
>TRBJ1-1|TRBV19|TRBD1|.
TGTGCCAGTAGACCGGACAGGGGACCGAACACTGAAGCTTTCTTT
CASRPDRGPNTEAFF
>TRBJ2-7|TRBV9|.|.
TGTGCCAGCAGCCTAGGAGAGGGAAGAAGGCAATCCTACGAGCAGTACTTC
CASSLGEGRRQSYEQYF
>TRBJ2-5|TRBV4-1|.|.
TGCGCCAGCAGTCCCCAGTCGCCCGGTAAAGAGACCCAGTACTTC
CASSPQSPGKETQYF
>TRBJ1-2|TRBV19|.|.
TGTGCCAGTAGTATCCTCGACGGGGCTAGCTACACCTTC
CASSILDGASYTF
>TRBJ1-2|TRBV6-5|.|.
TGTGCCAGCGGACGCGTATGGGGCGGAGATGGCTACACCTTC
CASGRVWGGDGYTF
>TRBJ2-3|TRBV5-1|.|.
TGCGCCAGCAGCTTTGCGACAGAGAGACGCACAGATACGCAGTATTTT
CASSFATERRTDTQYF
>TRBJ2-7|TRBV10-3|TRBD1|.
TGTGCCATCAGTGAGTCTAGGGGGCGAGACGAGCAGTACTTC
CAISESRGRDEQYF
>TRBJ1-4|TRBV10-2|.|.
TGCGCCAGCAGTGAGTCGTACAGGAGGGGTGAAAAACTGTTTTTT
CASSESYRRGEKLFF
>TRBJ2-1|TRBV19|.|.
TGTGCCAGTAGTAAGCAGGGATACAATGAGCAGTTCTTC
CASSKQGYNEQFF
>TRBJ2-7|TRBV6-4|TRBD2|.
TGTGCCAGCAGTCCGATAGCGGGGGCTTCCTACGAGCAGTACTTC
CASSPIAGASYEQYF
>TRBJ2-5|TRBV7-7|.|.
TGTGCTAGCAGCTTATATCAGGGAGGCCAAGAGACCCAGTACTTC
CASSLYQGGQETQYF
>TRBJ2-1|TRBV29-1|TRBD2|.
TGCAGCGTTGAGTACTGGCCAGGGGAGCGGGAGGGCAATGAGCAGTTCTTC
CSVEYWPGEREGNEQFF
>TRBJ1-1|TRBV6-1|TRBD1|.
TGTGCCAGCAGTGAATGGGGGACAGGGGTAATGAACACTGAAGCTTTCTTT
CASSEWGTGVMNTEAFF
>TRBJ2-7|TRBV30|TRBD1|.
TGTGCCTGGACCAAACCGGGACAGGGGTACGAGCAGTACTTC
CAWTKPGQGYEQYF
>TRBJ2-7|TRBV15|.|.
TGTGCCACCAGCAGGGGAGCGGGTGACGAGCAGTACTTC
CATSRGAGDEQYF
>TRBJ1-5|TRBV4-3|.|.
TGCGCCAGCAGCCAAGATGGGGGTAGCAATCAGCCCCAGCATTTT
CASSQDGGSNQPQHF
>TRBJ2-5|TRBV7-2|.|.
TGTGCCAGCAGCTTAGCGGGGGAGAGGGAGACCCAGTACTTC
CASSLAGERETQYF
>TRBJ2-2|TRBV19|.|.
TGTGCCAGTAGTTTCAGGTCGTCAGGGGAGCTGTTTTTT
CASSFRSSGELFF
>TRBJ1-2|TRBV6-5|.|.
TGTGCCAGCAGCCAAATGACCACGGGGTTCTATGGCTACACCTTC
CASSQMTTGFYGYTF
>TRBJ1-6|TRBV30|.|many
TGTGCCTGGAGTGTCTCAGGGCTCCGCTCCTATAATTCACCCCTCCACTTT
CAWSVSGLRSYNSPLHF
>TRBJ2-2|TRBV7-2|.|.
TGTGCCAGCAGCTTAAGAGACGGGGAGCTGTTTTTT
CASSLRDGELFF
>TRBJ2-4|TRBV21-1|.|.
TGTGCCAGCAGCAAAGGGTACTTC
CASSKGYF
>TRBJ2-5|TRBV18|.|.
TGTGCCAGCTCACTTTCAGAGACCCAGTACTTC
CASSLSETQYF
>TRBJ2-5|TRBV7-9|TRBD2|.
TGTGCCAGCAGCTTAGGGCCGGGACTAGCGGGAGAAGAGACCCAGTACTTC
CASSLGPGLAGEETQYF
>TRBJ2-5|TRBV4-2|TRBD2|.
TGTGCCAGCAGCCGATCGACTAGCGGGAGTCAAGAGACCCAGTACTTC
CASSRSTSGSQETQYF
>TRBJ1-5|TRBV19|.|.
TGTGCCAGTAGTACAGGGTTGAGCAATCAGCCCCAGCATTTT
CASSTGLSNQPQHF
>TRBJ1-1|TRBV18|.|.
TGTGCCAGCTCCTCGAGCAGGGGGAACACTGAAGCTTTCTTT
CASSSSRGNTEAFF
>TRBJ2-4|TRBV25-1|TRBD2|once
TGTGCCAGCAGTGACGACGGGAGGCGCAGCCAAAACATTCAGTACTTC
CASSDDGRRSQNIQYF
>TRBJ1-1|TRBV27|.|.
TGTGCCAGCAGTGCCAGGGCCAGGAACACTGAAGCTTTCTTT
CASSARARNTEAFF
>TRBJ2-3|TRBV2|.|.
TGTGCCAGCAGTGAACCTTCCCCGACTACAACAGATACGCAGTATTTT
CASSEPSPTTTDTQYF
>TRBJ2-5|TRBV7-3|TRBD2|.
TGTGCCAGCAGCTTGAGCGGGAGGGTGTATGAGACCCAGTACTTC
CASSLSGRVYETQYF
>TRBJ2-1|TRBV15|TRBD2|.
TGTGCCACCAGTCCACTGGGCGGGGGGCCATACAATGAGCAGTTCTTC
CATSPLGGGPYNEQFF
>TRBJ2-7|TRBV5-4|TRBD1|.
TGTGCCAGCAGCTTGGGGGGACAGCACTACGAGCAGTACTTC
CASSLGGQHYEQYF
>TRBJ2-3|TRBV7-2|TRBD2|.
TGTGCCAGCAGCTGGCGGGCGACTAGCGGGGGGGCTCAGACAGATACGCAGTATTTT
CASSWRATSGGAQTDTQYF
>TRBJ1-4|TRBV5-1|.|.
TGCGCCAGCAGCTTGGCGGCGGCAGCTAATGAAAAACTGTTTTTT
CASSLAAAANEKLFF
>TRBJ2-3|TRBV2|.|.
TGTGCCAGCAGTGGGGGTAGCCTGGGCACAGATACGCAGTATTTT
CASSGGSLGTDTQYF
>TRBJ2-2|TRBV15|TRBD2|once
TGTGCCACCAGCAGAGTACCGGGACTAGCGAGCGGGGAGCTGTTTTTT
CATSRVPGLASGELFF
>TRBJ1-5|TRBV5-8|TRBD1|.
TGTGCCAGCAGCCTGGGACAGACCATGGGGAATCAGCCCCAGCATTTT
CASSLGQTMGNQPQHF
>TRBJ1-3|TRBV21-1|.|.
TGTGCTAGCAGCCCTCCCCGCGGGCCCGGACAAGGGTATGGAAACACCATATATTTT
CASSPPRGPGQGYGNTIYF
>TRBJ2-5|TRBV5-3|TRBD2|.
TGTGCCAGAAGCAGCACTAGCGGGGGGCAAGAAGAGACCCAGTACTTC
CARSSTSGGQEETQYF
>TRBJ1-6|TRBV19|.|.
TGTGCCAGTAGTGTCGGGACAATAAGGAGTTCACCCCTCCACTTT
CASSVGTIRSSPLHF
>TRBJ1-1|TRBV10-3|.|.
TGTGCCATCAGTGTTTGGGGCCCTGGCGGGGGAGACTCGGCTTTCTTT
CAISVWGPGGGDSAFF
>TRBJ2-7|TRBV4-3|.|.
TGCGCCAGCAGCCAAGCCTTTTTTCCGGTCCTCTACGAGCAGTACTTC
CASSQAFFPVLYEQYF
>TRBJ1-5|TRBV9|.|.
TGTGCCAGCAGCGTGGGGGGACATCAGCCCCAGCATTTT
CASSVGGHQPQHF
>TRBJ1-1|TRBV6-4|.|.
TGTGCCAGCCGACGCAATGGGAACACTGAAGCTTTCTTT
CASRRNGNTEAFF